Below, 5 T cell receptor beta chains from the same sample are listed, as sequenced in a study of T-cell reconstitution after alpha-beta-depleted transplantation in children. Unique molecular identifiers were incorporated when the TCRbeta library was constructed. TCRdb recomputed calls from the PCR reads with MiXCR, one row per CDR3 protein. The sample carries 700,000 to 950,000 distinct CDR3 sequences, 16% recorded once. The sample here was PBMCs, mostly from graft donor cells, taken 360 days after TCRalphabeta/CD19-depleted stem cell transplant. The receptors come from a male patient younger than 18 who had a stem cell transplant for acute lymphoblastic leukemia, so the T cells may come from the graft donor.

This clonotype was recorded a few times. V usage is TRBV5-1 and J usage is TRBJ2-7, with D perhaps matching TRBD1 or TRBD2 (5 bases each). Germline CDR1 reads SGHRS; CDR2 reads YFSETQ. V was cut by 6 bases and J by 2 bases, with 15 bases left in between. The CDR3 is 14 amino acids. The CDR3, as DNA: TGCGCCAGCACCGATCCGGGACGGCCCTACGAGCAGTACTTC. It yields the protein CASTDPGRPYEQYF.

The V and J genes are TRBV7-1 and TRBJ2-5, with D perhaps TRBD1 or TRBD2 (7 bases each). TRBV7-1 is filed as an ORF, its function uncertain. The CDR3 covers 14 residues. Trimming left V 8 bases short and J 4 bases short, with 17 bases between. CDR3 residues: CASGPRGGGETQYF. The CDR3 DNA reads as TGTGCCAGCGGCCCCAGGGGGGGGGGAGAGACCCAGTACTTC.

This clonotype was observed many times. This chain uses TRBV29-1 with TRBJ1-2; 7 positions match TRBD1. V lost 0 bases and J lost 4; bases outside the gene matches: 11. CDR3 length: 16 amino acids. Germline V gene data show CDR1 as SQVTM and CDR2 as ANQGSEA. DNA for the CDR3: TGCAGCGTTGAAGATAGGGCGGCAGGGGGATCCTATGGCTACACCTTC. It is translated as CSVEDRAAGGSYGYTF. Using reference TRBV29-1 and TRBJ1-2 for the parts outside the CDR3, the full variable domain is SAVISQKPSRDICQRGTSLTIQCQVDSQVTMMFWYRQQPGQSLTLIATANQGSEATYESGFVIDKFPISRPNLTFSTLTVSNMSPEDSSIYLCSVEDRAAGGSYGYTFGSGTRLTVV.

This clonotype was detected many times. The gene calls are TRBV4-1 and TRBJ2-3; 8 positions agree with TRBD2. CDR3 length: 15 residues. Germline V CDR1 and CDR2: MGHRA, YSYEKL. With 1 base clipped from V and 2 bases from J, the junction kept 2 bases outside the gene matches. CDR3 coding DNA: TGCGCCAGCAGCCAAGCGGGACTAGACACAGATACGCAGTATTTT. Translation gives CASSQAGLDTDTQYF.

This clonotype appeared many times. V and J are TRBV12-3 or TRBV12-4 and TRBJ2-1; TRBD2 agrees at 10 bases. The J segment lost 7 bases and the V segment lost 4 bases, leaving 7 bases of the junction unmatched. The CDR3 loop spans 15 amino acids. The CDR3 DNA reads as TGTGCCAGCAGTTATCCCGGGACTAGCGATAATGAGCAGTTCTTC. Protein sequence: CASSYPGTSDNEQFF.